This T cell receptor beta chain was recorded in a study of blood T cell repertoires in COVID-19. Looking at the study overall: Both acute and convalescent COVID-19 samples were obtained from the United States, Italy and Spain. In each case, the material was cDNA or gDNA derived from T cells, B-cell-depleted T cells, or PBMCs.

This clone came up a few times. Assay: immunoSEQ multiplex PCR; the TCRdb copy retains only in-frame clones and omits some. The sample contains 80,000 to 95,000 clones, over 75% of which appear only once. V lost 0 bases to trimming and J lost 1 base, with 11 bases between them. The CDR3 has 17 amino acids. Germline loops: CDR1 KGHDR, CDR2 SFDVKD. This TCR was recovered from a woman in her seventies with acute or convalescent COVID-19. V usage is TRBV24-1 and J usage is TRBJ2-2; D remains unclear. Source material: peripheral blood. The CDR3 coding sequence is TGTGCCACCAGTGATTTGCGAGGCCATCAGAACACCGGGGAGCTGTTTTTT. It encodes CATSDLRGHQNTGELFF.